The clone carrying this T cell receptor (beta chain) has just one count. Other DNA sequences within the sample encode an identical CDR3. V gave up 3 bases and J gave up 5 bases; unmatched junction bases: 6. Germline V CDR1 and CDR2: DFQATT, SNEGSKA (reference sequence). CDR3 size: 13 residues. The source of the sample is a study of blood T cell repertoires in COVID-19. Turning to the study itself: Italy, Spain and the United States were the sources of the convalescent and acute COVID-19 samples. From T cells, B-cell-depleted T cells, or PBMCs came the material, which was cDNA or gDNA.

Per the original data handling: Scientists estimated how many nucleated cells there were by amplifying reference gene primers. TCRdb's copy holds only in-frame clones and misses some; the assay was immunoSEQ multiplex PCR. That table gives V, J and clone size, and the DNA gave D and trimming. The data show some 200,000 clones, with around 83% seen just once and roughly 6.1% held by the top ten. This sequence originates from a woman aged 40 to 55 with acute or convalescent COVID-19. Sequencing was done on a sample of peripheral blood. The chain is built from TRBV20-1 and TRBJ2-7; TRBD2 matches at 8 bases. The DNA for the CDR3 is TGCAGTGCTAGTACCCGGGGGGGCAACGAGCAGTACTTC. Residues: CSASTRGGNEQYF.